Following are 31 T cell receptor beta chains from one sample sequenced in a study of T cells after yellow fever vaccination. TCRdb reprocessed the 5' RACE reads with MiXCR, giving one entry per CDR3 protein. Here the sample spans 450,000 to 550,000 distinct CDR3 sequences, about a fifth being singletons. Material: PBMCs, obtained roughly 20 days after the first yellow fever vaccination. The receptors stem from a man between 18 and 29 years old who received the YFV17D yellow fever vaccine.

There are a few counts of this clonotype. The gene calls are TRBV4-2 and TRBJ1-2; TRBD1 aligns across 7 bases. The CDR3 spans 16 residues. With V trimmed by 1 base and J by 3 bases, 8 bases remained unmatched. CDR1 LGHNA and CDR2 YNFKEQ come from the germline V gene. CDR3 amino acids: CASSQASLDRDYGYTF. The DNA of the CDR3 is TGTGCCAGCAGCCAAGCATCCTTAGACAGGGACTATGGCTACACCTTC.

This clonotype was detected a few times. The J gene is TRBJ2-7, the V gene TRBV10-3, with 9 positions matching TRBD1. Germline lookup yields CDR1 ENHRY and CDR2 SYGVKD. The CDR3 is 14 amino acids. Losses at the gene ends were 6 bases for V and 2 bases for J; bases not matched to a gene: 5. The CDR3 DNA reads TGTGCCATCAGGGGACAGGGTAAGCCCTACGAGCAGTACTTC. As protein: CAIRGQGKPYEQYF.

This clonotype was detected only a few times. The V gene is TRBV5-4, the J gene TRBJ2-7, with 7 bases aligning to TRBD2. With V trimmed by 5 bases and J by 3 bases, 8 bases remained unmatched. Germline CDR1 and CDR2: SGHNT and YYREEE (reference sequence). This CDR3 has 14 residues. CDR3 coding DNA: TGTGCCAGCAGGGATACTAGCGCGAGCTACGAGCAGTACTTC. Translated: CASRDTSASYEQYF.

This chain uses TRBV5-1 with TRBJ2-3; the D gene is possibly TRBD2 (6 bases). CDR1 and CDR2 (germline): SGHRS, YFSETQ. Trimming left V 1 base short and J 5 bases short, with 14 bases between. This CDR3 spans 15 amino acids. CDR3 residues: CASSLRVGGGDTQYF. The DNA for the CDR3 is TGCGCCAGCAGCTTGAGGGTCGGGGGAGGAGATACGCAGTATTTT.

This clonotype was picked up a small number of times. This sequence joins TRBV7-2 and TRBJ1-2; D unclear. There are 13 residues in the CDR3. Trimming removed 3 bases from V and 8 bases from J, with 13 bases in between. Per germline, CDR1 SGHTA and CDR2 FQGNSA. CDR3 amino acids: CASSFAQIQGYTF. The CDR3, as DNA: TGTGCCAGCAGCTTCGCACAGATACAAGGCTACACCTTC.

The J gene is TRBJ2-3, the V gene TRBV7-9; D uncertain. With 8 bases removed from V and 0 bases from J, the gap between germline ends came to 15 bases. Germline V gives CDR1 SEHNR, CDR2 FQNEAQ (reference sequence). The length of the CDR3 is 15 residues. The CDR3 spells CASSLKAASTDTQYF. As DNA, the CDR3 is TGTGCCAGCTCCCTTAAGGCGGCTAGCACAGATACGCAGTATTTT.

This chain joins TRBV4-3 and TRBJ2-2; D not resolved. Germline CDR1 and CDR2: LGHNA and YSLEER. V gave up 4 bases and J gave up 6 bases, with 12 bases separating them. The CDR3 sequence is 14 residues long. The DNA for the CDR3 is TGCGCCAGCAGCCCCAATCCATTGCCCGGGGAGCTGTTTTTT. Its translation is CASSPNPLPGELFF.

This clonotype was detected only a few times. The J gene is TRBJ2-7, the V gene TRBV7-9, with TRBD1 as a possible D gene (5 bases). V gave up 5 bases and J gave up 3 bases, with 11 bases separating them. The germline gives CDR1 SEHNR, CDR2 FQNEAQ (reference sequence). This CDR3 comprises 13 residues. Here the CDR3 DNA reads TGTGCCAGCAGCAAGACAGTAGACTACGAGCAGTACTTC. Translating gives CASSKTVDYEQYF.

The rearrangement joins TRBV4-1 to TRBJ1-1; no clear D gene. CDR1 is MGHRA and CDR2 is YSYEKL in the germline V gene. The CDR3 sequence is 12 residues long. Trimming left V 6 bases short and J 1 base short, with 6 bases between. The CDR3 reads CASRSENTEAFF. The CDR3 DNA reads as TGCGCCAGCAGATCGGAGAACACTGAAGCTTTCTTT.

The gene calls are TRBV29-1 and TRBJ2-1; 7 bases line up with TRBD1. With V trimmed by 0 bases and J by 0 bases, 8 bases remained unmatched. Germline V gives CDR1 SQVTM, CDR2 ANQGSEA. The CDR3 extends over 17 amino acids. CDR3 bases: TGCAGCGTTGAAGACCCGGACAGGCCTGGCTCCTACAATGAGCAGTTCTTC. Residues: CSVEDPDRPGSYNEQFF.

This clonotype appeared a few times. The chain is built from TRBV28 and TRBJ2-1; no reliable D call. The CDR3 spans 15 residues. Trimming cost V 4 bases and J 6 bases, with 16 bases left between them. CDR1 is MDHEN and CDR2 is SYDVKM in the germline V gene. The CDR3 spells CASSYPVLGGNEQFF. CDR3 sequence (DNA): TGTGCCAGCAGTTACCCGGTTCTAGGCGGCAATGAGCAGTTCTTC.

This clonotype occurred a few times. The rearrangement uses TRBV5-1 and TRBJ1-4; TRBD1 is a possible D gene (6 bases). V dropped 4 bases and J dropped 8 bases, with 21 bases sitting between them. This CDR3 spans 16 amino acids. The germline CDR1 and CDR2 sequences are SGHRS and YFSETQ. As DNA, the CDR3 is TGCGCCAGCAGCGGGGAGACCAGGGGCGGGCCAGAAAAACTGTTTTTT. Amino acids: CASSGETRGGPEKLFF. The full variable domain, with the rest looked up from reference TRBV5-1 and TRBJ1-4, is KAGVTQTPRYLIKTRGQQVTLSCSPISGHRSVSWYQQTPGQGLQFLFEYFSETQRNKGNFPGRFSGRQFSNSRSEMNVSTLELGDSALYLCASSGETRGGPEKLFFGSGTQLSVL.

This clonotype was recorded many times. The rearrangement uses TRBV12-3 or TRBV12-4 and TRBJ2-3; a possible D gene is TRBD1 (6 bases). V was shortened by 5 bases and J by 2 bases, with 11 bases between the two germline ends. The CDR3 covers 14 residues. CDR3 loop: CASSRTGPTDTQYF. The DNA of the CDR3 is TGTGCCAGCAGTCGTACAGGGCCCACAGATACGCAGTATTTT.

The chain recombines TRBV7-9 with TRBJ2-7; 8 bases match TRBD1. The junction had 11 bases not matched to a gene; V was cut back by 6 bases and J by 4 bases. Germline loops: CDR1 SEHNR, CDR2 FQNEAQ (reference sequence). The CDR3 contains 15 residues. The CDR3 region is CASSYDRGDSYEQYF. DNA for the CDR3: TGTGCCAGCAGTTATGACAGGGGAGATTCATACGAGCAGTACTTC. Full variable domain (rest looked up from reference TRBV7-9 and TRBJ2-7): DTGVSQNPRHKITKRGQNVTFRCDPISEHNRLYWYRQTLGQGPEFLTYFQNEAQLEKSRLLSDRFSAERPKGSFSTLEIQRTEQGDSAMYLCASSYDRGDSYEQYFGPGTRLTVT.

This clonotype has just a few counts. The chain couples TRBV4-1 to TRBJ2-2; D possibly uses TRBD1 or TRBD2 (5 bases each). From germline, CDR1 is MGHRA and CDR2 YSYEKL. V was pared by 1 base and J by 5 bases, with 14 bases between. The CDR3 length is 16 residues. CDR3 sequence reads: CASSQVGGVPTGELFF. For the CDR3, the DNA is TGCGCCAGCAGCCAAGTTGGGGGAGTTCCTACCGGGGAGCTGTTTTTT.

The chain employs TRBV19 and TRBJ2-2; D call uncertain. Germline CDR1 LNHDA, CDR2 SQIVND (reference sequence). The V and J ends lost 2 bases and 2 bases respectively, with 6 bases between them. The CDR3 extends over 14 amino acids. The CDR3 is CASSINSNTGELFF. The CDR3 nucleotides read TGTGCCAGTAGTATAAACTCAAACACCGGGGAGCTGTTTTTT.

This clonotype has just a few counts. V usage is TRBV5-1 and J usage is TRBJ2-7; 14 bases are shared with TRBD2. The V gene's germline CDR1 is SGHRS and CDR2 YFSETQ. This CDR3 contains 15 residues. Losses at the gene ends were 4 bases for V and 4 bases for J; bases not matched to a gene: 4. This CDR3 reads CASSVGLAGAYEQYV. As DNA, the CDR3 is TGCGCCAGCAGCGTGGGACTAGCGGGGGCTTACGAGCAGTACGTC.

The CDR3 DNA is TGTGCCAGCGCGAGGGGGGGCGAGACCCAGTACTTC. Amino acids: CASARGGETQYF. The V gene is TRBV28, the J gene TRBJ2-5, with a tentative D call TRBD2 (7 bases). The V gene lost 8 bases and the J gene lost 5 bases, with 12 bases spanning the gap. Germline CDR1 reads MDHEN; CDR2 reads SYDVKM. The CDR3 has 12 residues.

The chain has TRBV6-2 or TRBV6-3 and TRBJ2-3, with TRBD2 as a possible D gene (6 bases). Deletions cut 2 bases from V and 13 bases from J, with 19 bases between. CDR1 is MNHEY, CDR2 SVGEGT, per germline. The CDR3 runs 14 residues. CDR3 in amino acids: CASSYHSFGGGKYF. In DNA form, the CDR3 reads TGTGCCAGCAGTTACCATTCTTTTGGTGGGGGGAAGTATTTT.

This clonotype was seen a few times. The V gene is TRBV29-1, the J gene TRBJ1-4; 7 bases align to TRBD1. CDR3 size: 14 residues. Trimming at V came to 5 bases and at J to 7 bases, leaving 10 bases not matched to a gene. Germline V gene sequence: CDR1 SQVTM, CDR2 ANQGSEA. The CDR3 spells CSVRRGRFGEKLFF. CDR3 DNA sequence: TGCAGCGTTCGCAGGGGGAGGTTTGGTGAAAAACTGTTTTTT. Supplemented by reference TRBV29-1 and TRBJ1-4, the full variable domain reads SAVISQKPSRDICQRGTSLTIQCQVDSQVTMMFWYRQQPGQSLTLIATANQGSEATYESGFVIDKFPISRPNLTFSTLTVSNMSPEDSSIYLCSVRRGRFGEKLFFGSGTQLSVL.

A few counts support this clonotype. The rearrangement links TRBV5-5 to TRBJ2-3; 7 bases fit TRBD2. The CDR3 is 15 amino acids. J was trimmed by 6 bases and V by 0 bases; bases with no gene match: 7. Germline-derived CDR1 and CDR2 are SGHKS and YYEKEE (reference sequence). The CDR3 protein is CASSLGRGVVDTQYF. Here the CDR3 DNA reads TGTGCCAGCAGCTTGGGTCGGGGGGTTGTGGATACGCAGTATTTT. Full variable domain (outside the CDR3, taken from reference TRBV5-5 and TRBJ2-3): DAGVTQSPTHLIKTRGQQVTLRCSPISGHKSVSWYQQVLGQGPQFIFQYYEKEERGRGNFPDRFSARQFPNYSSELNVNALLLGDSALYLCASSLGRGVVDTQYFGPGTRLTVL.

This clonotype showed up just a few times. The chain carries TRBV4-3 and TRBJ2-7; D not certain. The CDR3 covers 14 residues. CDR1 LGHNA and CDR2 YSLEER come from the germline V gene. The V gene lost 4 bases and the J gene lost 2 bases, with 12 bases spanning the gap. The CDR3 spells CASSREKGAYEQYF. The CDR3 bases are TGCGCCAGCAGCCGAGAAAAAGGAGCCTACGAGCAGTACTTC.

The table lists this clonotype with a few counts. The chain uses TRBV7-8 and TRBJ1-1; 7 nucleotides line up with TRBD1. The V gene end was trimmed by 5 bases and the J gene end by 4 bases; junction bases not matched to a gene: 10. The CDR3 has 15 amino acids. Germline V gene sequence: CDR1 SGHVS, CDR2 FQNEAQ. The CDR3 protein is CASSPPGTGATEAFF. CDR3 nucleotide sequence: TGTGCCAGCAGCCCCCCGGGAACAGGGGCCACTGAAGCTTTCTTT.

The CDR3 region is CASSQENRKYEQYF. CDR3 DNA sequence: TGCGCCAGCAGCCAAGAAAACAGGAAATACGAGCAGTACTTC. The chain recombines TRBV4-1 with TRBJ2-7; D might be TRBD1 (5 bases). The germline V and J ends were trimmed by 0 bases and 4 bases, with 10 bases remaining between them. This CDR3 has 14 amino acids. Germline V lookup: CDR1 MGHRA, CDR2 YSYEKL.

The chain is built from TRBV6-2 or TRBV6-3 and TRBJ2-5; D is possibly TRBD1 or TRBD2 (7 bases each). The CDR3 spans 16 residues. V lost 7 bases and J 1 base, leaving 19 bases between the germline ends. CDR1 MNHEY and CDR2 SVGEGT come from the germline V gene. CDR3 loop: CASTTLARGGQETQYF. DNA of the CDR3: TGTGCCAGCACCACCCTCGCCAGGGGGGGCCAAGAGACCCAGTACTTC.

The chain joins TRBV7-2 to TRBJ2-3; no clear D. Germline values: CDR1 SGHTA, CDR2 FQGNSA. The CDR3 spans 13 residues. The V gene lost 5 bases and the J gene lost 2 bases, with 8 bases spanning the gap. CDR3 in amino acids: CASSPTYTDTQYF. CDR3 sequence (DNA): TGTGCCAGCAGCCCGACTTACACAGATACGCAGTATTTT.

The DNA of the CDR3 is TGCGCCAGCAGCCAACGGACGTCCTACGAGCAGTACTTC. It is translated as CASSQRTSYEQYF. The chain uses TRBV4-1 and TRBJ2-7; D remains ambiguous. CDR3 length equals 13 residues. Germline CDR1 is MGHRA and CDR2 is YSYEKL. Trimming cost V 2 bases and J 1 base, with 6 bases left between them.

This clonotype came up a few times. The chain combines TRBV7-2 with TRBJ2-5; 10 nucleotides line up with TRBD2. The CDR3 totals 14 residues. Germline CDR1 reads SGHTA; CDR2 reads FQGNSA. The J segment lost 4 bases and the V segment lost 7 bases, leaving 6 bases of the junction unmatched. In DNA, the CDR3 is TGTGCCAGCATTCCTAGCGGGGGTAGAGAGACCCAGTACTTC. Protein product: CASIPSGGRETQYF.

The CDR3 nucleotides read TGCGCCAGCAGCCAAGTTCACAGCTTGAACTATGGCTACACCTTC. It encodes CASSQVHSLNYGYTF. The chain combines TRBV4-1 with TRBJ1-2; D is unclear. In germline, CDR1 is MGHRA, CDR2 YSYEKL. V was trimmed by 1 base and J by 2 bases, leaving 11 bases between them. The CDR3 spans 15 residues.

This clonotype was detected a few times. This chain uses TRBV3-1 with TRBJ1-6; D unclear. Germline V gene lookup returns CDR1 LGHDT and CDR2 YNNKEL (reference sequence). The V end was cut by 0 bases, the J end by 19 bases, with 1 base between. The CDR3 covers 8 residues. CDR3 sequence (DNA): TGTGCCAGCAGCCAAGAACACTTT. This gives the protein CASSQEHF.

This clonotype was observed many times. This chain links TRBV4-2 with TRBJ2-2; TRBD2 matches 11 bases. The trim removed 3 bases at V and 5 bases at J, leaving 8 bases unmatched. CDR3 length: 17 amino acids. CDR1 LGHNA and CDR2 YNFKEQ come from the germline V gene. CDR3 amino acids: CASSQISGGAETGELFF. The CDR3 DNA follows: TGTGCCAGCAGCCAGATTAGCGGGGGGGCCGAGACCGGGGAGCTGTTTTTT.